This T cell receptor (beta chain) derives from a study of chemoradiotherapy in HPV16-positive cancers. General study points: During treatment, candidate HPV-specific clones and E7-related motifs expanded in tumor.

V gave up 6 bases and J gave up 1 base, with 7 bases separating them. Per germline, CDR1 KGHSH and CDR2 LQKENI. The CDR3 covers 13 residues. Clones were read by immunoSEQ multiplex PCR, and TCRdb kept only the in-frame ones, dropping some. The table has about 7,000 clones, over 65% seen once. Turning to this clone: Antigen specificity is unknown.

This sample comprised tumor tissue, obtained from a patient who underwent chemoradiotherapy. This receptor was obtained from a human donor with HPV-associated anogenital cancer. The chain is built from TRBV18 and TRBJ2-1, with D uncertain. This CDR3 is CASSQQSYNEQFF. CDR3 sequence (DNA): TGTGCCAGCTCCCAGCAATCCTACAATGAGCAGTTCTTC.